These T cell receptor beta chains were read from a single sample in a study of regulatory T cells in long-lasting Graves disease. TCRdb redid the calling of the multiplex PCR reads with MiXCR, one entry per CDR3 protein. The table has hundreds of thousands of distinct CDR3 sequences, about 14% seen once; the top ten hold 10%. This sample was also put to use in a study of T cells in Graves' hyperthyroidism and ophthalmopathy.

Here the sequenced sample was peripheral blood mononuclear cells (PBMCs), taken at new diagnosis, from a patient treated with antithyroid drugs. Receptor source: a man aged 25-45 years with Graves disease. Both conserved end residues are part of each CDR3. Fields, in order: D gene, V gene, J gene, clone size, CDR3 DNA, CDR3 protein. A D gene is named only where the DNA matches it firmly. Size is omitted from some rows. Given values are once, few, many or a class for expanded clones.

D: -; V: TRBV30; J: TRBJ2-7; size: -; DNA: TGTGCCTGGAGTCGGAGGGTATGGGAGCAGTACTTC; CDR3: CAWSRRVWEQYF
D: -; V: TRBV9; J: TRBJ1-5; size: -; DNA: TGTGCCAGCAGCGTAGGGGCAGGGATTCGTCAGCCCCAGCATTTT; CDR3: CASSVGAGIRQPQHF
D: -; V: TRBV9; J: TRBJ2-1; size: few; DNA: TGTGCCAGCAGCTTAACCACTAGCCCCCACAATGAGCAGTTCTTC; CDR3: CASSLTTSPHNEQFF
D: -; V: TRBV18; J: TRBJ2-5; size: -; DNA: TGTGCCAGCTCACCAAACCAAGGACTTTCAGAGACCCAGTACTTC; CDR3: CASSPNQGLSETQYF
D: -; V: TRBV6-1; J: TRBJ1-3; size: -; DNA: TGTGCCAGCAGTGAAGCGGGCGTGGGGCGAGCTGGAAACACCATATATTTT; CDR3: CASSEAGVGRAGNTIYF
D: TRBD1; V: TRBV2; J: TRBJ2-1; size: many; DNA: TGTGCCAGCAGTCTTAGACAGGGGGTGGATGAGCAGTTCTTC; CDR3: CASSLRQGVDEQFF
D: -; V: TRBV19; J: TRBJ2-1; size: -; DNA: TGTGCCAGTAGTACCGGGGGCCCACAGCAGTTCTTC; CDR3: CASSTGGPQQFF
D: TRBD1; V: TRBV20-1; J: TRBJ1-1; size: many; DNA: TGCAGTGCTAGAGAGGGACAGACCACTGAAGCTTTCTTT; CDR3: CSAREGQTTEAFF
D: -; V: TRBV10-3; J: TRBJ2-5; size: many; DNA: TGTGCCATCAGTGAGCCGCAAGAGACCCAGTACTTC; CDR3: CAISEPQETQYF
D: TRBD2; V: TRBV6-2/TRBV6-3; J: TRBJ2-1; size: few; DNA: TGTGCCAGCAGTTACTTAGGACTAGCGGGAGGGCCTTCCTACAATGAGCAGTTCTTC; CDR3: CASSYLGLAGGPSYNEQFF
D: TRBD2; V: TRBV12-5; J: TRBJ2-5; size: -; DNA: TGTGCTAGTGGCGCAGCGGGAGGGCAGGAGACCCAGTACTTC; CDR3: CASGAAGGQETQYF
D: -; V: TRBV28; J: TRBJ2-7; size: few; DNA: TGTGCCAGCGGCCCCCGGCTCGATTCCTCCTACGAGCAGTACTTC; CDR3: CASGPRLDSSYEQYF
D: TRBD1; V: TRBV19; J: TRBJ2-5; size: many; DNA: TGTGCCAGTAGTATAGCCCGGACAGGAGTAGAGACCCAGTACTTC; CDR3: CASSIARTGVETQYF
D: -; V: TRBV11-3; J: TRBJ2-1; size: many; DNA: TGTGCCAGCAGCCGAGTGGCTAGCTCCTACAATGAGCAGTTCTTC; CDR3: CASSRVASSYNEQFF
D: TRBD1; V: TRBV20-1; J: TRBJ1-4; size: few; DNA: TGCAGTGCTAGACTCACAGGGGGGGCAACTAATGAAAAACTGTTTTTT; CDR3: CSARLTGGATNEKLFF
D: -; V: TRBV7-9; J: TRBJ2-5; size: many; DNA: TGTGCCAGCAGCTTAGACGGGACTGCCGAAGAGACCCAGTACTTC; CDR3: CASSLDGTAEETQYF
D: TRBD2; V: TRBV5-6; J: TRBJ2-7; size: few; DNA: TGTGCCAGCAGCCCCTTGACTAGCGTGGAAAACGAGCAGTACTTC; CDR3: CASSPLTSVENEQYF
D: TRBD2; V: TRBV18; J: TRBJ2-2; size: -; DNA: TGTGCCAGCTCATCGGGACTAGCTGGCGGGGAGCTGTTTTTT; CDR3: CASSSGLAGGELFF
D: TRBD1; V: TRBV5-1; J: TRBJ1-1; size: many; DNA: TGCGCCAGCAGCTCGACAGGGTACACTGAAGCTTTCTTT; CDR3: CASSSTGYTEAFF
D: -; V: TRBV28; J: TRBJ1-1; size: many; DNA: TGTGCCAGCAGTTCGCGGGGCCCCTTGAACACTGAAGCTTTCTTT; CDR3: CASSSRGPLNTEAFF
D: -; V: TRBV5-1; J: TRBJ2-4; size: -; DNA: TGCGCCAGCAGCTTGATGAGGGGAGCCAAAAACATTCAGTACTTC; CDR3: CASSLMRGAKNIQYF
D: -; V: TRBV7-9; J: TRBJ2-1; size: -; DNA: TGTGCCAGCAGGGCATCCAAGCAGTTCTTC; CDR3: CASRASKQFF
D: -; V: TRBV19; J: TRBJ1-6; size: few; DNA: TGTGCCAGTAGTATCCCGGGACCAGGGTCGGGTATTTCACCCCTCCACTTT; CDR3: CASSIPGPGSGISPLHF
D: -; V: TRBV7-2; J: TRBJ2-3; size: -; DNA: TGTGCCAGCAGCCCGGGTTCCCCTTTTAGGACAGATACGCAGTATTTT; CDR3: CASSPGSPFRTDTQYF
D: TRBD2; V: TRBV24-1; J: TRBJ2-7; size: many; DNA: TGTGCCACCAGTCGAGCGGGAGGGGTAGAGCAGTACTTC; CDR3: CATSRAGGVEQYF
D: -; V: TRBV10-3; J: TRBJ1-1; size: -; DNA: TGTGCCATCAGAGTTGACGTTCTTGGGAACACTGAAGCTTTCTTT; CDR3: CAIRVDVLGNTEAFF
D: TRBD2; V: TRBV18; J: TRBJ2-5; size: many; DNA: TGTGCCAGCTCAATTAGCGGGACCTTGGAGACCCAGTACTTC; CDR3: CASSISGTLETQYF
D: -; V: TRBV11-2; J: TRBJ2-1; size: many; DNA: TGTGCCAGCAGCCTCCGGGTCAATCCCTACAATGAGCAGTTCTTC; CDR3: CASSLRVNPYNEQFF
D: TRBD2; V: TRBV2; J: TRBJ2-1; size: many; DNA: TGTGCCATCTTGATCTTAGGGACTAGCGGGTACAATGAGCAGTTCTTC; CDR3: CAILILGTSGYNEQFF
D: -; V: TRBV12-3/TRBV12-4; J: TRBJ2-3; size: many; DNA: TGTGCCAGCAGCGCCTACATCGGGGCCCCCCACACAGATACGCAGTATTTT; CDR3: CASSAYIGAPHTDTQYF
D: -; V: TRBV5-1; J: TRBJ1-1; size: many; DNA: TGCGCCAGCGGAGTGGACAGCCCAAGCACTGAAGCTTTCTTT; CDR3: CASGVDSPSTEAFF
D: -; V: TRBV12-3/TRBV12-4; J: TRBJ1-5; size: many; DNA: TGTGCCAGCAGTTTCGGGGCCCTCAATCAGCCCCAGCATTTT; CDR3: CASSFGALNQPQHF
D: -; V: TRBV6-1; J: TRBJ2-7; size: many; DNA: TGTGCCAGCAGTGAAAGGTACGAGCAGTACTTC; CDR3: CASSERYEQYF
D: -; V: TRBV2; J: TRBJ1-5; size: many; DNA: TGTGCCAGCACCGAAGGGGGGCGGGGAAGCAATCAGCCCCAGCATTTT; CDR3: CASTEGGRGSNQPQHF
D: TRBD2; V: TRBV5-4; J: TRBJ2-7; size: few; DNA: TGTGCCAGCAGCTCGCTAGCGGGAAGCTCCTACGAGCAGTACTTC; CDR3: CASSSLAGSSYEQYF
D: TRBD1; V: TRBV6-1; J: TRBJ1-1; size: many; DNA: TGTGCCAGCAGGACAGGGGCAGGGAACACTGAAGCTTTCTTT; CDR3: CASRTGAGNTEAFF
D: -; V: TRBV6-5; J: TRBJ1-4; size: many; DNA: TGTGCCAGCAGTTACTCGAATTCGGAACTGTTTTTT; CDR3: CASSYSNSELFF
D: -; V: TRBV28; J: TRBJ2-3; size: few; DNA: TGTGCCAGCAGAGAGGGGGGTGCAGATACGCAGTATTTT; CDR3: CASREGGADTQYF